The clone carrying this T cell receptor (beta chain) came up once. Measured with immunoSEQ multiplex PCR; TCRdb has only the in-frame clones, and not every one. Among fewer than 40,000 clones listed, 88% were seen once. This CDR3 is built from 14 residues. The germline V gene encodes CDR1 MNHEY and CDR2 SVGAGI. The germline V and J ends were trimmed by 0 bases and 6 bases, with 9 bases remaining between them. This sample stems from a study of blood T cell repertoires in COVID-19. Study overall: In each case, the material was cDNA or gDNA derived from T cells, B-cell-depleted T cells, or PBMCs.

Material for sequencing was peripheral blood. This receptor was obtained from an older man with active COVID-19. The rearrangement uses TRBV6-5 and TRBJ1-5; D not resolved. DNA of the CDR3: TGTGCCAGCAGTTACTCGCGGGCATTTCAGCCCCAGCATTTT. Translation: CASSYSRAFQPQHF.